Given below is one TCR beta chain in context. CDR3 length: 19 residues. V was clipped by 4 bases and J by 0 bases; unmatched bases: 14. Germline V gene data show CDR1 as LGHNA and CDR2 as YSLEER. This sample is part of a study of blood T cell repertoires in COVID-19. Whole-study context: Sources were T cells, B-cell-depleted T cells, or PBMCs; the material itself was cDNA or gDNA.

Authors' processing steps: Scientists estimated how many nucleated cells there were by amplifying reference gene primers. Using immunoSEQ multiplex PCR, the repertoire was profiled, and TCRdb retains in-frame clones only, with some absent. The V and J calls and the clone size are those of that table, but D and trimming were determined from the DNA. The table lists approximately 53,000 clones, over 90% of them singletons. The specimen sequenced was peripheral blood. The V and J genes are TRBV4-3 and TRBJ1-4; 7 bases fit TRBD1. The clonotype originates from a woman of 80 years or more with acute or convalescent COVID-19. CDR3 DNA sequence: TGCGCCAGCAGCCTTCAACCGTCACAGGGGACTGCAACTAATGAAAAACTGTTTTTT. This codes for CASSLQPSQGTATNEKLFF.